The 24 T cell receptor beta chains presented below share a single source sample, sequenced in a study of blood T cell repertoires in COVID-19. The method was immunoSEQ multiplex PCR; TCRdb's version includes in-frame clones alone and lacks a portion of them. Of 250,000 to 400,000 clones in the sample, roughly 88% were seen once. Sequencing input: peripheral blood. These receptors were taken from a woman aged 30 to 39 with COVID-19, enrolled during active disease.

The chain links TRBV11-2 to TRBJ1-2; possibly TRBD1 for D (5 bases). Deletions cut 5 bases from V and 4 bases from J, with 20 bases between. Germline V lookup: CDR1 SGHAT, CDR2 FQNNGV. The CDR3 sequence is 16 residues long. CDR3 in amino acids: CASSRDFILRAYGYTF. The CDR3 coding sequence is TGTGCCAGCAGCCGGGACTTTATTTTAAGGGCCTATGGCTACACCTTC.

V and J are TRBV14 and TRBJ1-2; D is uncertain. The CDR3 is made up of 13 amino acids. Trimming took 3 bases from V and 6 from J, leaving 11 bases between them. Germline lookup yields CDR1 SGHDN and CDR2 FVKESK. CDR3 DNA: TGTGCCAGCAGCCATCGACGGGTACATGGCTACACCTTC. Encoded protein: CASSHRRVHGYTF.

V and J are TRBV10-2 and TRBJ1-1; possibly TRBD1 for D (6 bases). Germline V gene lookup returns CDR1 WSHSY and CDR2 SAAADI. V was pared by 0 bases and J by 5 bases, with 13 bases between. CDR3 length: 15 amino acids. The CDR3, as DNA: TGCGCCAGCAGTGAGTCCGGCAGGGGAGGGACTGAAGCTTTCTTT. Its protein is CASSESGRGGTEAFF.

This chain joins TRBV1 and TRBJ1-5; TRBD1, as called in the table, went unchecked against the DNA. TRBV1 is termed a pseudogene. The CDR3 length is 18 residues. The CDR3 sequence: CTSSHDGTGSEGNQPQHF. Written as DNA, the CDR3 is TGCACCAGCAGCCATGACGGGACAGGCTCCGAGGGCAATCAGCCCCAGCATTTT.

This clone was seen repeatedly, ten times or more. The chain carries TRBV18 and TRBJ1-2, with TRBD1 identical over 7 bases. The CDR3 runs 16 residues. Looked up from germline, CDR1 is KGHSH and CDR2 is LQKENI. J gave up 8 bases and V 1 base, and 13 bases lay outside the gene matches. CDR3 loop: CASSPRQGGKASGYTF. DNA of the CDR3: TGTGCCAGCTCACCACGACAGGGAGGTAAAGCATCCGGCTACACCTTC.

The V gene is TRBV19, the J gene TRBJ1-5, with D possibly TRBD1 on 6 matching bases. CDR1 LNHDA and CDR2 SQIVND come from the germline V gene (reference sequence). Trimming pared 4 bases from V and 0 bases from J, leaving 13 bases between. The CDR3 extends over 16 amino acids. Here the CDR3 reads CASSTTGTYSNQPQHF. The CDR3 DNA reads TGTGCCAGTAGTACAACAGGGACCTATAGCAATCAGCCCCAGCATTTT. The complete variable domain, with remaining parts taken from reference TRBV19 and TRBJ1-5, reads DGGITQSPKYLFRKEGQNVTLSCEQNLNHDAMYWYRQDPGQGLRLIYYSQIVNDFQKGDIAEGYSVSREKKESFPLTVTSAQKNPTAFYLCASSTTGTYSNQPQHFGDGTRLSIL.

The J gene is TRBJ2-2, the V gene TRBV5-5; 7 bases are shared with TRBD1. CDR1 and CDR2 from the germline V gene are SGHKS and YYEKEE (reference sequence). The CDR3 spans 15 residues. With 7 bases clipped from V and 0 bases from J, the junction kept 6 bases outside the gene matches. The CDR3 nucleotides read TGTGCCAGCGCCAAGGGGGCGGCGAACACCGGGGAGCTGTTTTTT. Translated, it gives CASAKGAANTGELFF.

The chain is built from TRBV4-3 and TRBJ2-1; 7 bases line up with TRBD1. The CDR3 has 15 amino acids. Germline V CDR1 and CDR2: LGHNA, YSLEER. Unmatched junction bases numbered 8, after V lost 3 bases and J lost 6 bases. CDR3 sequence reads: CASSQDRSLVNEQFF. CDR3 coding DNA: TGCGCCAGCAGCCAGGACAGGAGTTTAGTCAATGAGCAGTTCTTC.

The CDR3 spells CASSSRGGSSYNEQFF. The CDR3 DNA is TGTGCCAGCAGTTCCCGCGGGGGGAGCTCCTACAATGAGCAGTTCTTC. This chain uses TRBV27 with TRBJ2-1; 8 bases line up with TRBD2. The germline V gene has CDR1 MNHEY and CDR2 SMNVEV (reference sequence). The CDR3 length is 16 residues. V shed 4 bases and J 0 bases; nucleotides not matched to a gene: 5.

This clone was observed once. The chain joins TRBV7-2 to TRBJ2-7; 13 bases fit TRBD2. The germline V gene encodes CDR1 SGHTA and CDR2 FQGNSA. The length of the CDR3 is 15 residues. J gave up 7 bases and V 1 base, and 4 bases lay outside the gene matches. CDR3 sequence reads: CASSLELAGGREQYF. DNA for the CDR3: TGTGCCAGCAGCTTAGAACTAGCGGGGGGGAGGGAGCAGTACTTC. The entire variable domain, with the rest obtained from reference TRBV7-2 and TRBJ2-7, is as follows: GAGVSQSPSNKVTEKGKDVELRCDPISGHTALYWYRQSLGQGLEFLIYFQGNSAPDKSGLPSDRFSAERTGGSVSTLTIQRTQQEDSAVYLCASSLELAGGREQYFGPGTRLTVT.

This rearrangement joins TRBV18 to TRBJ1-2; a possible D gene is TRBD1 (6 bases). This CDR3 contains 15 residues. Trimming pared 3 bases from V and 0 bases from J, leaving 11 bases between. In germline, CDR1 is KGHSH, CDR2 LQKENI. The CDR3 here is CASSPEGGPNYGYTF. Written as DNA, the CDR3 is TGTGCCAGCTCACCGGAAGGGGGACCTAACTATGGCTACACCTTC.

The rearrangement joins TRBV30 to TRBJ1-6; D is possibly TRBD1 (5 bases). The V end lost 2 bases, the J end lost 3 bases, and 14 bases lay between the germline ends. The CDR3 loop spans 16 amino acids. CDR1 GTSNPN and CDR2 SVGIG come from the germline V gene (reference sequence). DNA of the CDR3: TGTGCCTGGAGTCGACCTACAGGCTTCTATAATTCACCCCTCCACTTT. Protein: CAWSRPTGFYNSPLHF.

About this clone itself: Just one base apart from a much larger clone, this may be a read error. V and J are TRBV6-4 and TRBJ2-1; 9 bases match TRBD2. The CDR3 is 15 amino acids. Germline CDR1 reads MRHNA; CDR2 reads SNTAGT. V was clipped by 3 bases and J by 2 bases; unmatched bases: 2. CDR3 amino acids: CASSESSGAYNEQFF. Written as DNA, the CDR3 is TGTGCCAGCAGTGAGTCTAGCGGGGCCTACAATGAGCAGTTCTTC.

The chain carries TRBV11-2 and TRBJ2-7; no clear D gene. The length of the CDR3 is 14 residues. V was pared by 4 bases and J by 0 bases, with 10 bases between. Per the germline V gene, CDR1 is SGHAT and CDR2 is FQNNGV. The CDR3 sequence is CASSSIWSSYEQYF. DNA for the CDR3: TGTGCCAGCAGCTCCATTTGGAGCTCCTACGAGCAGTACTTC.

The gene calls are TRBV5-1 and TRBJ1-1; D unclear. The germline gives CDR1 SGHRS, CDR2 YFSETQ. Trimming pared 5 bases from V and 10 bases from J, leaving 18 bases between. This CDR3 is built from 13 residues. The chain's CDR3 is CASRGGPTFGAFF. The DNA of the CDR3 is TGCGCCAGCAGGGGAGGCCCTACCTTTGGAGCTTTCTTT.

The chain couples TRBV27 to TRBJ1-4; TRBD1 matches 7 bases. CDR3 length: 13 amino acids. CDR1 is MNHEY and CDR2 is SMNVEV in the germline V gene (reference sequence). V was pared by 4 bases and J by 8 bases, with 4 bases of the junction left unmatched. CDR3 in DNA: TGTGCCAGCAGTTACAGGGGCGTAGAAAAACTGTTTTTT. It is translated as CASSYRGVEKLFF. The whole variable domain, remainder taken from reference TRBV27 and TRBJ1-4, is EAQVTQNPRYLITVTGKKLTVTCSQNMNHEYMSWYRQDPGLGLRQIYYSMNVEVTDKGDVPEGYKVSRKEKRNFPLILESPSPNQTSLYFCASSYRGVEKLFFGSGTQLSVL.

V and J are TRBV25-1 and TRBJ2-1; 8 bases map to TRBD1. Germline V gene lookup returns CDR1 MGHDK and CDR2 SYGVNS. J lost 12 bases, V lost 10 bases, and 23 bases had no gene match. The CDR3 covers 16 residues. The DNA for the CDR3 is TGTGCCACTTCTCCCCCGGGGCAGGGGGCGTTATGGCCGCAGTTCTTC. Residues: CATSPPGQGALWPQFF. The variable domain in full, with the rest retrieved from reference TRBV25-1 and TRBJ2-1, is EADIYQTPRYLVIGTGKKITLECSQTMGHDKMYWYQQDPGMELHLIHYSYGVNSTEKGDLSSESTVSRIRTEHFPLTLESARPSHTSQYLCATSPPGQGALWPQFFGPGTRLTVL.

This clone occurred a few times. The chain carries TRBV9 and TRBJ1-2; TRBD1 is a possible D gene (5 bases). The germline V gene has CDR1 SGDLS and CDR2 YYNGEE. This CDR3 spans 13 amino acids. The V end lost 4 bases, the J end lost 4 bases, and 11 bases lay between the germline ends. CDR3 bases: TGTGCCAGCAGCTCAGGAAGGGGCTATGGCTACACCTTC. Protein product: CASSSGRGYGYTF.

The V gene is TRBV7-9, the J gene TRBJ1-3; TRBD1 is a possible D gene (5 bases). Germline V gene data show CDR1 as SEHNR and CDR2 as FQNEAQ (reference sequence). This CDR3 has 12 residues. Trimming cost V 5 bases and J 7 bases, with 9 bases left between them. The CDR3 DNA is TGTGCCAGCAGCGCCTCAGGGAACACCATATATTTT. This codes for CASSASGNTIYF.

The rearrangement uses TRBV19 and TRBJ1-1; D unresolved. The CDR3 contains 14 residues. CDR1 and CDR2 (germline): LNHDA, SQIVND (reference sequence). V was trimmed by 1 base and J by 3 bases, leaving 9 bases between them. CDR3 in amino acids: CASSIGYGYTEAFF. CDR3 DNA sequence: TGTGCCAGTAGTATAGGTTATGGCTACACTGAAGCTTTCTTT.

This chain uses TRBV9 with TRBJ1-6; D remains ambiguous. CDR1 and CDR2 from the germline V gene are SGDLS and YYNGEE. The CDR3 sequence is 17 residues long. Trimming took 4 bases from V and 0 from J, leaving 14 bases between them. This CDR3 is CASSSQPMSSYNSPLHF. The CDR3 bases are TGTGCCAGCAGCTCCCAACCTATGAGCTCCTATAATTCACCCCTCCACTTT.

The rearrangement uses TRBV5-6 and TRBJ2-1; TRBD2 aligns across 16 bases. The CDR3 contains 15 residues. Trimming removed 4 bases from V and 9 bases from J; junction bases left unmatched: 4. Looked up from germline, CDR1 is SGHDT and CDR2 is YYEEEE. The CDR3 DNA sequence: TGTGCCAGCAGCACGGGACTAGCGGGGGGGCCTGAGCAGTTCTTC. It codes for CASSTGLAGGPEQFF.

The rearrangement joins TRBV19 to TRBJ1-6, with D tentatively TRBD1 (6 bases). The CDR3 is 15 amino acids. CDR1 is LNHDA, CDR2 SQIVND, per germline (reference sequence). Trimming left V 6 bases short and J 0 bases short, with 9 bases between. The CDR3 here is CASRTGSSYNSPLHF. Written as DNA, the CDR3 is TGTGCCAGTAGAACAGGGAGCTCCTATAATTCACCCCTCCACTTT. The variable domain in full, completed from reference TRBV19 and TRBJ1-6, reads DGGITQSPKYLFRKEGQNVTLSCEQNLNHDAMYWYRQDPGQGLRLIYYSQIVNDFQKGDIAEGYSVSREKKESFPLTVTSAQKNPTAFYLCASRTGSSYNSPLHFGNGTRLTVT.

The gene calls are TRBV19 and TRBJ2-1, with 9 bases that match TRBD2. The CDR3 loop spans 14 amino acids. V was pared by 4 bases and J by 6 bases, with 4 bases of the junction left unmatched. Germline V lookup: CDR1 LNHDA, CDR2 SQIVND (reference sequence). Here the CDR3 DNA reads TGTGCCAGTAGTAGTGCGGGGGGGCCCAATGAGCAGTTCTTC. Amino acids: CASSSAGGPNEQFF.